The rows below give T cell receptor beta chains drawn from one sample of a study of cytomegalovirus exposure and HLA in healthy donors. Data came from immunoSEQ multiplex PCR; TCRdb stores just in-frame clones and leaves some out. The sample includes about 99,000 clones, about three quarters of them seen just once. The specimen was PBMCs. Source of these receptors: a young woman in good health and CMV-seropositive. CDR3s include the opening cysteine and the closing phenylalanine or tryptophan. A D gene is named only where the DNA matches it firmly. Clone size, where shown, is once, few, many, or a class for clones that have expanded.

v_gene,abundance,d_gene,j_gene,CDR3nt,CDR3aa
TRBV7-6,NA,NA,TRBJ2-5,TGTGCCAGCAGCCCCGCCGGCAGGCAGGGAGAGACCCAGTACTTC,CASSPAGRQGETQYF
TRBV25-1,NA,TRBD2,TRBJ2-7,TGTGCCAGCGGGACTAGCGGGAAATACGAGCAGTACTTC,CASGTSGKYEQYF
TRBV11-2,NA,TRBD2,TRBJ2-1,TGTGCCAGCAGCTCGAGACTAGCGGGAGCCAATGAGCAGTTCTTC,CASSSRLAGANEQFF
TRBV10-3,once,NA,TRBJ1-2,TGTGCCACAACCCCGGGGAATCCTTATGGCTACACCTTC,CATTPGNPYGYTF
TRBV7-8,NA,NA,TRBJ2-7,TGTGCCAGCAGCTTAGGAGGGACTGGGGAGCAGTACTTC,CASSLGGTGEQYF
TRBV12-5,few,NA,TRBJ1-1,TGTGCTAGTGGTCCCTGGACAGAGAACACTGAAGCTTTCTTT,CASGPWTENTEAFF
TRBV6-6,few,TRBD2,TRBJ2-2,TGTGCCAGCGAGCTAGCGGGGAACACCGGGGAGCTGTTTTTT,CASELAGNTGELFF
TRBV6-5,NA,NA,TRBJ1-1,TGTGCCAGCAGTTACTCGCAGGGCACTGAAGCTTTCTTT,CASSYSQGTEAFF
TRBV6-1,NA,NA,TRBJ2-1,TGTGCCAGCAGTGAAGTGGAACAGGGACCCTACAATGAGCAGTTCTTC,CASSEVEQGPYNEQFF
TRBV9,NA,TRBD2,TRBJ2-1,TGTGCCAGCAGCGTTAGCGGGGAAGGGTACAATGAGCAGTTCTTC,CASSVSGEGYNEQFF
TRBV15,NA,NA,TRBJ2-5,TGTGCCACCAGCAGAGGGGGGGACTGGTACCAAGAGACCCAGTACTTC,CATSRGGDWYQETQYF